Shown below are 23 T cell receptor beta chains from a single sample sequenced in a study of T cell repertoires in cytomegalovirus infection. Each CDR3 protein gets one entry after TCRdb re-called the reads with MiXCR. The table includes 120,000 to 150,000 distinct CDR3 sequences, about 6.5% detected once. The specimen was PBMCs. These receptors all come from a human donor in good health (CMV status not recorded). Some clones in this sample may be carry-over from other donors' samples.

This clonotype has a count of ten or more. The rearrangement uses TRBV10-3 and TRBJ1-5; 9 bases map to TRBD1. The CDR3 loop spans 13 amino acids. CDR1 and CDR2 from the germline V gene are ENHRY and SYGVKD. V gave up 11 bases and J gave up 5 bases; unmatched junction bases: 7. CDR3 nucleotide sequence: TGTGCCGGTAACAGGGGGCGAGATCAGCCCCAGCATTTT. This gives the protein CAGNRGRDQPQHF.

At least ten counts were recorded for this clonotype. The chain uses TRBV7-2 and TRBJ2-2; TRBD2 is a possible D gene (6 bases). V gave up 2 bases and J gave up 9 bases, with 16 bases separating them. The CDR3 runs to 15 residues. Per germline, CDR1 SGHTA and CDR2 FQGNSA. CDR3 amino acids: CASSLSVGSGRELFF. The CDR3 nucleotides are TGTGCCAGCAGCTTAAGTGTCGGGAGTGGTAGGGAGCTGTTTTTT.

The gene calls are TRBV6-6 and TRBJ2-7; 8 nucleotides agree with TRBD2. V lost 5 bases to trimming and J lost 6 bases; unmatched junction nucleotides: 15. The germline gives CDR1 MNHNY, CDR2 SVGAGI (reference sequence). There are 16 residues in the CDR3. DNA of the CDR3: TGTGCCAGCAGTCAAAGTTTGGGCGGGGGGTTTGGCGAGCAGTACTTC. Translating gives CASSQSLGGGFGEQYF.

In this sample, this clonotype turned up a few times. The chain links TRBV7-9 to TRBJ2-3; D possibly corresponds to TRBD2 (6 bases). The ends were cut back, 5 bases at V and 2 bases at J, with 20 bases in the middle. CDR3 length: 17 amino acids. Germline-derived CDR1 and CDR2 are SEHNR and FQNEAQ (reference sequence). CDR3 sequence (DNA): TGTGCCAGCAGCCCGGGACTGGAGTTGGGGATCACAGATACGCAGTATTTT. Protein product: CASSPGLELGITDTQYF. Combining the CDR3 with reference TRBV7-9 and TRBJ2-3 gives the whole variable domain DTGVSQNPRHKITKRGQNVTFRCDPISEHNRLYWYRQTLGQGPEFLTYFQNEAQLEKSRLLSDRFSAERPKGSFSTLEIQRTEQGDSAMYLCASSPGLELGITDTQYFGPGTRLTVL.

This clonotype was counted only a few times. V usage is TRBV7-3 and J usage is TRBJ2-3, with TRBD2 matching 7 bases. The CDR3 consists of 15 residues. Germline-derived CDR1 and CDR2 are SGHTA and FQGTGA. Trimming cost V 5 bases and J 2 bases; bases outside gene matches: 7. The CDR3: CASSPEAGFTDTQYF. The CDR3 coding sequence is TGTGCCAGCAGCCCTGAAGCGGGGTTCACAGATACGCAGTATTTT.

This clonotype has a count of ten or more. The chain recombines TRBV7-9 with TRBJ2-3, with a weak D call TRBD1 (7 bases). The germline CDR1 and CDR2 sequences are SEHNR and FQNEAQ (reference sequence). Trimming left V 5 bases short and J 0 bases short, with 15 bases between. This CDR3 has 16 amino acids. CDR3 protein: CASSAQAGQSTDTQYF. The CDR3 DNA follows: TGTGCCAGCAGCGCTCAGGCGGGACAGAGCACAGATACGCAGTATTTT.

This chain links TRBV3-1 with TRBJ2-7; 9 bases match TRBD2. The V gene's germline CDR1 is LGHDT and CDR2 YNNKEL (reference sequence). This CDR3 is built from 15 residues. Germline trimming cut 5 bases from V and 8 bases from J; bases unmatched to any gene: 13. The CDR3 loop is CASSSPSSGGVKQYF. For the CDR3, the DNA is TGTGCCAGCAGCTCCCCCAGTAGCGGGGGCGTTAAGCAGTACTTC.

This clonotype was recorded at least ten times. The CDR3 DNA reads TGTGCCAGCAGCTTATTATCCGCGGGAGGCTACACCTTC. Translated, it gives CASSLLSAGGYTF. This chain uses TRBV7-2 with TRBJ1-2; D remains unclear. Germline V gives CDR1 SGHTA, CDR2 FQGNSA. The CDR3 contains 13 residues. V lost 2 bases and J 8 bases, leaving 12 bases between the germline ends.

This sequence joins TRBV6-1 and TRBJ2-1; no reliable D call. The ends were cut back, 7 bases at V and 8 bases at J, with 18 bases in the middle. There are 14 residues in the CDR3. The V gene's germline CDR1 is MNHNS and CDR2 SASEGT. The DNA of the CDR3 is TGTGCCAGCAATCCCGGCGCCCAGCGTCATGAGCAGTTCTTC. It translates to CASNPGAQRHEQFF.

This clonotype was recorded a few times. This sequence joins TRBV4-1 and TRBJ2-5; 10 bases align to TRBD1. The V and J ends lost 3 bases and 1 base, in that order; junction bases with no gene match: 5. The CDR3 length is 16 residues. The V gene's germline CDR1 is MGHRA and CDR2 YSYEKL. CDR3 sequence: CASSQGQGFGQETQYF. CDR3 DNA sequence: TGCGCCAGCAGCCAGGGACAGGGGTTCGGCCAAGAGACCCAGTACTTC.

Note on this clonotype: Compared with germline, one end of the junction differs, possibly owing to a read error. The chain recombines TRBV12-3 or TRBV12-4 with TRBJ1-1, with D uncertain. CDR3 length: 11 amino acids. CDR3 in amino acids: CASSPSTKAFF. In nucleotides, the CDR3 is TGTGCCAGCAGCCCCTCCACTAAAGCTTTCTTT.

A note on this clonotype: Since a much larger clone is just one base distant, this may be a read error. The chain employs TRBV6-2 or TRBV6-3 and TRBJ1-1; possible D gene TRBD1, 5 bases. CDR3 length: 14 amino acids. From germline, CDR1 is MNHEY and CDR2 SVGEGT. CDR3 residues: CASSYSGGNTQAFF. CDR3 bases: TGTGCCAGCAGTTACTCCGGGGGGAACACTCAAGCTTTCTTT.

This clonotype appeared many times. The chain combines TRBV7-2 with TRBJ2-7; D perhaps matches TRBD2 (7 bases). Trimming removed 3 bases from V and 2 bases from J, with 17 bases in between. Germline V gives CDR1 SGHTA, CDR2 FQGNSA. This CDR3 region has 16 residues. The DNA of the CDR3 is TGTGCCAGCAGCTTTACGGGGGGCCGCCTTACCTACGAGCAGTACTTC. This encodes CASSFTGGRLTYEQYF.

This clonotype was seen at least ten times. The chain employs TRBV7-2 and TRBJ2-7, with D possibly matching TRBD2 (7 bases). The CDR3 runs to 14 residues. Trimming stripped 4 bases from V and 7 bases from J, with 17 bases between. CDR1 and CDR2 (germline): SGHTA, FQGNSA. CDR3 loop: CASSSYREGNEQYF. DNA for the CDR3: TGTGCCAGCAGCTCCTACAGGGAGGGAAATGAGCAGTACTTC.

The V gene is TRBV7-3, the J gene TRBJ2-7, with 12 positions matching TRBD2. After removal of 5 bases from V and 5 bases from J, the junction contained 4 bases not matched to a gene. Germline V gene sequence: CDR1 SGHTA, CDR2 FQGTGA. The CDR3 loop spans 14 amino acids. Here the CDR3 reads CASSLAGGADEQYF. CDR3 in DNA: TGTGCCAGCAGCCTAGCGGGGGGGGCCGACGAGCAGTACTTC.

This clonotype was observed at least ten times. The CDR3: CASSRPGTGNTEAFF. In DNA form, the CDR3 reads TGTGCCAGCAGCCGACCCGGGACGGGGAACACTGAAGCTTTCTTT. The chain couples TRBV7-2 to TRBJ1-1; weak D call: TRBD1 (5 bases). The germline CDR1 and CDR2 sequences are SGHTA and FQGNSA. Deletions cut 5 bases from V and 1 base from J, with 14 bases between. This CDR3 comprises 15 residues.

This chain joins TRBV6-5 and TRBJ1-1, with 7 bases lining up with TRBD1. The CDR3 spans 17 residues. The trim removed 5 bases at V and 0 bases at J, leaving 12 bases unmatched. Germline loops: CDR1 MNHEY, CDR2 SVGAGI. This CDR3 is CASSLRRTGLLNTEAFF. In DNA, the CDR3 is TGTGCCAGCAGTCTGAGGAGGACAGGTTTATTGAACACTGAAGCTTTCTTT.

This clonotype was observed many times. The V call is TRBV28, the J call TRBJ2-5, with D possibly called TRBD1 or TRBD2 (6 bases each). Trimming took 7 bases from V and 0 from J, leaving 12 bases between them. The CDR3 extends over 14 amino acids. Germline CDR1 is MDHEN and CDR2 is SYDVKM. The CDR3 DNA reads TGTGCCAGCACCCTAGGGGGGAACCAAGAGACCCAGTACTTC. Translation: CASTLGGNQETQYF.

At least ten counts were recorded for this clonotype. The chain joins TRBV7-8 to TRBJ2-3; TRBD2 might be the D (6 bases). V lost 2 bases and J 4 bases, leaving 16 bases between the germline ends. CDR1 is SGHVS and CDR2 is FQNEAQ in the germline V gene. There are 16 residues in the CDR3. The CDR3 reads CASSLLFQGGSDTQYF. Here the CDR3 DNA reads TGTGCCAGCAGCTTATTATTTCAGGGAGGTTCAGATACGCAGTATTTT.

This clonotype was seen many times. The V gene is TRBV20-1, the J gene TRBJ2-2; 7 bases line up with TRBD1. Germline trimming cut 5 bases from V and 3 bases from J; bases unmatched to any gene: 6. Germline V gene lookup returns CDR1 DFQATT and CDR2 SNEGSKA (reference sequence). This CDR3 is built from 14 residues. The CDR3 loop reads CSALGQVDTGELFF. CDR3 DNA sequence: TGCAGTGCTCTAGGACAGGTCGACACCGGGGAGCTGTTTTTT.

The sample holds many counts of this clonotype. The chain is built from TRBV7-2 and TRBJ1-5, with D possibly matching TRBD1 (5 bases). The germline V gene encodes CDR1 SGHTA and CDR2 FQGNSA. V lost 3 bases to trimming and J lost 4 bases, with 13 bases between them. This CDR3 has 15 amino acids. The CDR3 loop is CASSFGGDQNQPQHF. CDR3 DNA: TGTGCCAGCAGCTTTGGGGGGGATCAGAATCAGCCCCAGCATTTT. Full variable domain (rest looked up from reference TRBV7-2 and TRBJ1-5): GAGVSQSPSNKVTEKGKDVELRCDPISGHTALYWYRQSLGQGLEFLIYFQGNSAPDKSGLPSDRFSAERTGGSVSTLTIQRTQQEDSAVYLCASSFGGDQNQPQHFGDGTRLSIL.

A few counts support this clonotype. This chain links TRBV12-3 or TRBV12-4 with TRBJ2-7; 9 nucleotides match TRBD1. This CDR3 contains 17 residues. The V segment lost 1 base and the J segment 2 bases; nucleotides outside the gene matches: 9. CDR3 nucleotides: TGTGCCAGCAGTTTAGGGGGGACAGGGAAGTACACCTACGAGCAGTACTTC. It specifies CASSLGGTGKYTYEQYF.

This clonotype was seen at least ten times. The chain combines TRBV7-2 with TRBJ2-3; D gene ambiguous. The CDR3 loop spans 13 amino acids. CDR1 is SGHTA and CDR2 is FQGNSA in the germline V gene. V dropped 3 bases and J dropped 3 bases, with 7 bases sitting between them. CDR3 residues: CASSLMGTDTQYF. The CDR3 DNA is TGTGCCAGCAGCTTGATGGGGACAGATACGCAGTATTTT.